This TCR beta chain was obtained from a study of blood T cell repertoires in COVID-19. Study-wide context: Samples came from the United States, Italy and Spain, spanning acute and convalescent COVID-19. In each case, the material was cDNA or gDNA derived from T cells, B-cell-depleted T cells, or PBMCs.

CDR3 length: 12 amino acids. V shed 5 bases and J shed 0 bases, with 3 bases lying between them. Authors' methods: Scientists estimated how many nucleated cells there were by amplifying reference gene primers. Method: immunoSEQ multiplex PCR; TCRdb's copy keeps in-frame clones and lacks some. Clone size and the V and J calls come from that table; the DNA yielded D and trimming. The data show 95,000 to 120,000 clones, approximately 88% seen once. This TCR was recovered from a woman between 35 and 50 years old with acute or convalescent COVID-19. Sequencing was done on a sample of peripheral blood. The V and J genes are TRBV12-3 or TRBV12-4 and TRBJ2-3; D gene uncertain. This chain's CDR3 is CASSGSTDTQYF. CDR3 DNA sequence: TGTGCCAGCAGTGGCAGCACAGATACGCAGTATTTT.